This T cell receptor beta chain appears in the sequencing data of a study of blood T cell repertoires in COVID-19. About the study: Collection of acute and convalescent COVID-19 samples took place in the United States, Italy and Spain.

In the authors' workflow: Estimation of nucleated cell counts relied on the amplification of reference gene primers. Profiled with immunoSEQ multiplex PCR; TCRdb holds only in-frame clones, not every one. V and J calls and clone size are given by that table; D and trimming were obtained from the DNA. The data hold more than 35,000 clones, with around 84% observed a single time. The source of this sequence is a man aged 50 to 60 with active or convalescent COVID-19. Source material: peripheral blood.

The CDR3 DNA sequence: TGTGCCAGCAGCTTAGATTTAGGACTTTGGGGGCAGTTCTTC. This gives the protein CASSLDLGLWGQFF. The V and J genes are TRBV11-2 and TRBJ2-1; D is perhaps TRBD2 (5 bases). The V and J ends lost 0 bases and 12 bases respectively, with 15 bases between them. The CDR3 contains 14 residues. The germline V gene encodes CDR1 SGHAT and CDR2 FQNNGV.